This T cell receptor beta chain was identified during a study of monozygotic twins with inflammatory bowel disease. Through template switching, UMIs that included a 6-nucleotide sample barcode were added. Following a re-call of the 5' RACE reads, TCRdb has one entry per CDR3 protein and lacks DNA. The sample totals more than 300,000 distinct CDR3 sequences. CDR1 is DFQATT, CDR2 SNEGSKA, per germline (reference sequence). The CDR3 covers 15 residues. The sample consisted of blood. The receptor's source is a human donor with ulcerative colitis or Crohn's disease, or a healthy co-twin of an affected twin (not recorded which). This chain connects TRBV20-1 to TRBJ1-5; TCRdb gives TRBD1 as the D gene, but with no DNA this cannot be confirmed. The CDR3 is CSAVSVDLNNQPQHF.